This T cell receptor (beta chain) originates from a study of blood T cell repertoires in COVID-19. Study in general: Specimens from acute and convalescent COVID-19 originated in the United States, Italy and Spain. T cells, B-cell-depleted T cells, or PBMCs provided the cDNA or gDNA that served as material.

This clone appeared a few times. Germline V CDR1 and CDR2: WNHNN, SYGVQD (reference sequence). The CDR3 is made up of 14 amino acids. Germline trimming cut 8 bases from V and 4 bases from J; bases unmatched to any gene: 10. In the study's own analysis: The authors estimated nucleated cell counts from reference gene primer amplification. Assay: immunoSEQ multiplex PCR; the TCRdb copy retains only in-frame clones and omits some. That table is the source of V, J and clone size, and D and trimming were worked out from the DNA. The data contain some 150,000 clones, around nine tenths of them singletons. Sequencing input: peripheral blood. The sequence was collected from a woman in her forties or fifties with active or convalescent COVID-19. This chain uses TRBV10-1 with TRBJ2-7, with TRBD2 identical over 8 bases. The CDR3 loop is CASGRLAWGYEQYF. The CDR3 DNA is TGCGCCAGCGGCCGACTAGCGTGGGGGTACGAGCAGTACTTC.